A few counts support the clone carrying this T cell receptor beta chain. As yet, its antigen is unknown. This sample was taken from a study of graft-versus-host responses after intestinal transplantation. Study as a whole: Recipients got multivisceral, liver-intestinal, or isolated intestinal transplants. Study-wide results and caveats: Peak GvH clone levels in circulation were associated with early post-transplant HvG declines. Allografts from individuals with graft-donor T cell macrochimerism displayed high graft-versus-host to host-versus-graft clonal ratios. Present in recipient marrow, GvH clones included some that appeared first in ileum or blood.

Repertoires were generated with immunoSEQ multiplex PCR, while TCRdb's copy carries only in-frame clones and drops some. This sample has around 26,000 clones; around 80% occur once, and the top ten carry 0.93%. Looked up from germline, CDR1 is SGHAT and CDR2 is FQNNGV. Trimming stripped 5 bases from V and 2 bases from J, with 16 bases between. This CDR3 region has 15 residues. This sequence was found in a human donor who was the organ donor for an intestinal transplant. The sequenced sample was unstimulated CD8+ T cells sorted from spleen or lymph node cells, obtained before transplant. The genes are TRBV11-2 and TRBJ2-7, with D possibly being TRBD1 or TRBD2 (5 bases each). The CDR3 region is CASSASGAGTYEQYF. CDR3 bases: TGTGCCAGCAGCGCTAGTGGGGCCGGGACCTACGAGCAGTACTTC. The whole variable domain, filled in from reference TRBV11-2 and TRBJ2-7, reads EAGVAQSPRYKIIEKRQSVAFWCNPISGHATLYWYQQILGQGPKLLIQFQNNGVVDDSQLPKDRFSAERLKGVDSTLKIQPAKLEDSAVYLCASSASGAGTYEQYFGPGTRLTVT.